This is a list of T cell receptor beta chains from one sample in a study of T-cell memory formation after mild COVID-19. TCRdb reprocessed the 5' RACE reads with MiXCR, giving one entry per CDR3 protein. The data contain some 180,000 distinct CDR3 sequences, under 20% of them singletons. Sample: PBMCs or a T cell subset sorted from them (not recorded which). Receptors were obtained from a man between 18 and 29 years old who had mild COVID-19 (a few samples of this study predate the infection). Cell type and time point are not known. The CDR3 runs from the conserved cysteine through the conserved F or W. A D gene is named only where the DNA matches it firmly. Clone size is stated in some rows and not others, as once, few, many or a class when expanded.

V gene	D gene	J gene	CDR3 length	clone size	CDR3 DNA	CDR3 protein
TRBV12-3/TRBV12-4	.	TRBJ2-5	14	few	TGTGCCAGCACCCCAGGGGGGTACCAAGAGACCCAGTACTTC	CASTPGGYQETQYF
TRBV5-1	TRBD1	TRBJ1-1	15	many	TGCGCCAGTAGCCCTCTACAGGGGTCGGGAACTGAAGCTTTCTTT	CASSPLQGSGTEAFF
TRBV20-1	.	TRBJ1-1	12	few	TGCAGTGCTAGGAGGGGTGGCTCTGAAGCTTTCTTT	CSARRGGSEAFF
TRBV6-2/TRBV6-3	.	TRBJ2-1	11	.	TGTGCCAGCAGCTACGAGCGATGGCAGTTCTTC	CASSYERWQFF
TRBV14	.	TRBJ2-5	12	.	TGTGCCAGCAGTGGACTGGGAGAGACCCAGTACTTC	CASSGLGETQYF
TRBV7-6	.	TRBJ2-3	14	.	TGTGCCAGCAGCGTAGCCTCCCCGACAGATACGCAGTATTTT	CASSVASPTDTQYF
TRBV5-1	.	TRBJ1-1	14	few	TGCGCCTCGAGGGGACCGGGACGTAACACTGAAGCTTTCTTT	CASRGPGRNTEAFF
TRBV7-3	TRBD2	TRBJ2-5	15	few	TGTGCCAGCAGCTTAACTGGCGGGAGTCGTGCCACCCAGTACTTC	CASSLTGGSRATQYF
TRBV12-3/TRBV12-4	TRBD1	TRBJ1-4	14	.	TGTGCCAGCAGCACCGGGACAGGGGGTGAAAAACTGTTTTTT	CASSTGTGGEKLFF
TRBV11-2	TRBD2	TRBJ2-1	15	few	TGTGCCAGCAGTCCCCTCGGACTAGCGATGGGTGAGCAGTTCTTC	CASSPLGLAMGEQFF